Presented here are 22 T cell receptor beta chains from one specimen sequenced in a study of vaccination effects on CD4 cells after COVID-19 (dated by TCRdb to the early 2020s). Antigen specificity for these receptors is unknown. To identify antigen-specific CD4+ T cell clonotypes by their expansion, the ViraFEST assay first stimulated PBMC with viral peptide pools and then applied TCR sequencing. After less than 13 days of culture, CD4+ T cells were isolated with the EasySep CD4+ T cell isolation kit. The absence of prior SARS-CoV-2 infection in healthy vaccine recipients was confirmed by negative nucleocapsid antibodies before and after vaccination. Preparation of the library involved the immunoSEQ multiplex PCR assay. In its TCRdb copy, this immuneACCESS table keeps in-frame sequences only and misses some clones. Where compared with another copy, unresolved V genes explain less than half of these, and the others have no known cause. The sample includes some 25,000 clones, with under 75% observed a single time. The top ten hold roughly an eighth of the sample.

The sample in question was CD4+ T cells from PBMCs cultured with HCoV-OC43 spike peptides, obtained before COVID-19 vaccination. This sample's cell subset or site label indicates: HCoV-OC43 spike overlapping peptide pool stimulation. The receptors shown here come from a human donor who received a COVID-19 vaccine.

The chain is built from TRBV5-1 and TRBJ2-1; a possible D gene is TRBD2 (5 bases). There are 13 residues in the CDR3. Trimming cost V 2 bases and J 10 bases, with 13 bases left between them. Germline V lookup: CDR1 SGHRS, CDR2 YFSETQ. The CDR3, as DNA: TGCGCCAGCAGCTTACTCGTACTAGGGGAGCAGTTCTTC. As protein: CASSLLVLGEQFF.

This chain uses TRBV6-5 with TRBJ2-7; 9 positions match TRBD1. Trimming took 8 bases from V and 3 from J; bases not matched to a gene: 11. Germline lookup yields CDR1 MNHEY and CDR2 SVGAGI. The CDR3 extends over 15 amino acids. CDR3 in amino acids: CASVKVGTGNYEQYF. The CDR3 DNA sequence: TGTGCCAGCGTCAAAGTGGGGACAGGGAACTACGAGCAGTACTTC.

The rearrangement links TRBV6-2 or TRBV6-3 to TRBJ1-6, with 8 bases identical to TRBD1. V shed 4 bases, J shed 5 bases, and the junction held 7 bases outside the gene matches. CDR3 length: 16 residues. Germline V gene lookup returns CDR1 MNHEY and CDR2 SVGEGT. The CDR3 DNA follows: TGTGCCAGCAGTTCATGGGGCAGGGGGCATAATTCACCCCTCCACTTT. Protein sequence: CASSSWGRGHNSPLHF.

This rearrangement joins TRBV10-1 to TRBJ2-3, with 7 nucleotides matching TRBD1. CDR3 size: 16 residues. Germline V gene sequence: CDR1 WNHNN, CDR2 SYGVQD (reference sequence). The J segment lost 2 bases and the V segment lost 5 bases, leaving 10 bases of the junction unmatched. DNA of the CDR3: TGCGCCAGCAGTACAGGGGTTAACCTCGCCACAGATACGCAGTATTTT. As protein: CASSTGVNLATDTQYF.

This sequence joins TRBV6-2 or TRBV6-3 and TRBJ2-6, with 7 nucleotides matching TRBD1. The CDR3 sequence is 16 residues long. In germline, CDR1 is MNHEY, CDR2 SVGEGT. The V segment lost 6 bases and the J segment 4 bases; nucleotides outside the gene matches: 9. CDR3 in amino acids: CASSPTGPNGANVLTF. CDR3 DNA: TGTGCCAGCAGCCCGACAGGGCCGAACGGGGCCAACGTCCTGACTTTC.

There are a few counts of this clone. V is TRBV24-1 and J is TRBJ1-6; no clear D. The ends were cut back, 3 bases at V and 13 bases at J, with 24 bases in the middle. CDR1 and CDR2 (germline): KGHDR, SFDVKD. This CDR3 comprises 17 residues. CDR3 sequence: CATSDPIEDPPFNPLHF. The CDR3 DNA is TGTGCCACCAGTGATCCTATCGAGGACCCGCCGTTCAATCCCCTCCACTTT.

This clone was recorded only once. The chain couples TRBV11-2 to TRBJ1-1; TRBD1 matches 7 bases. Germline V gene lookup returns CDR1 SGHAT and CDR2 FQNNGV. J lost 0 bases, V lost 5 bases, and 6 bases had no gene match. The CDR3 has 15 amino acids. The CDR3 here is CASSIRTGVNTEAFF. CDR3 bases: TGTGCCAGCAGCATAAGGACAGGCGTGAACACTGAAGCTTTCTTT.

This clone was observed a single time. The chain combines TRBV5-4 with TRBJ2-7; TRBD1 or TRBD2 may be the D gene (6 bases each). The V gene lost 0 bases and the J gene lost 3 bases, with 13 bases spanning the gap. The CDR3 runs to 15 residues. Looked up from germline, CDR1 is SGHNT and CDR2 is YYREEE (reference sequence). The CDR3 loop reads CASSLEGGRNYEQYF. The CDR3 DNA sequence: TGTGCCAGCAGCTTGGAGGGGGGCCGGAACTACGAGCAGTACTTC.

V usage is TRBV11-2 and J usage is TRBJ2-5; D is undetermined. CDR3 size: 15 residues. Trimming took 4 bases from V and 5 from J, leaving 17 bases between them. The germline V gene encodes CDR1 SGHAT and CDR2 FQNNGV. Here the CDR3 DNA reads TGTGCCAGCAGCTCGGACCCCAGTTTTACGGAGACCCAGTACTTC. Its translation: CASSSDPSFTETQYF.

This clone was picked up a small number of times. This CDR3 reads CASSTQLYTNTGELFF. CDR3 DNA sequence: TGTGCCAGTAGTACGCAGTTATATACGAACACCGGGGAGCTGTTTTTT. The chain carries TRBV19 and TRBJ2-2; D is uncertain. V lost 4 bases and J 0 bases, leaving 12 bases between the germline ends. From germline, CDR1 is LNHDA and CDR2 SQIVND (reference sequence). The CDR3 consists of 16 residues.

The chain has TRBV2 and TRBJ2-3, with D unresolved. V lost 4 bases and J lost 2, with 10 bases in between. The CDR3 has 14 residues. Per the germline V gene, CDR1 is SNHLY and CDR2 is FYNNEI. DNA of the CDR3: TGTGCCAGCAGTGTAGGTCTGAACACAGATACGCAGTATTTT. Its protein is CASSVGLNTDTQYF. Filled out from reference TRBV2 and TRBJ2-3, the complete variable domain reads EPEVTQTPSHQVTQMGQEVILRCVPISNHLYFYWYRQILGQKVEFLVSFYNNEISEKSEIFDDQFSVERPDGSNFTLKIRSTKLEDSAMYFCASSVGLNTDTQYFGPGTRLTVL.

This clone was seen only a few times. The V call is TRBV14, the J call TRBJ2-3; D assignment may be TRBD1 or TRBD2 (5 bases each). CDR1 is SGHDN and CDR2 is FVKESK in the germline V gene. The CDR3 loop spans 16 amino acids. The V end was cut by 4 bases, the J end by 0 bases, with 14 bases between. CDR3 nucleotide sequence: TGTGCCAGCAGCCCTCTCGGGAAGGGGAGCACAGATACGCAGTATTTT. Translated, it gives CASSPLGKGSTDTQYF.

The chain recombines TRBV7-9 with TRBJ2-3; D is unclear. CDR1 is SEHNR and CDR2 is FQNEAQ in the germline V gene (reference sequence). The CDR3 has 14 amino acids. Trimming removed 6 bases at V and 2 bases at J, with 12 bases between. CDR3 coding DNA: TGTGCCAGCAGTTGGCGTCTGTTCACAGATACGCAGTATTTT. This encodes CASSWRLFTDTQYF.

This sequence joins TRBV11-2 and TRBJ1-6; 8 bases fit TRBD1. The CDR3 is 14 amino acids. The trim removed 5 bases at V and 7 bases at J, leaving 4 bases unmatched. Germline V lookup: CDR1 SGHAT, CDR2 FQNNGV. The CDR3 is CASSLTGDNSPLHF. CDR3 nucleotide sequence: TGTGCCAGCAGCCTGACAGGGGACAATTCACCCCTCCACTTT. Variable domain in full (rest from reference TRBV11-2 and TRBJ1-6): EAGVAQSPRYKIIEKRQSVAFWCNPISGHATLYWYQQILGQGPKLLIQFQNNGVVDDSQLPKDRFSAERLKGVDSTLKIQPAKLEDSAVYLCASSLTGDNSPLHFGNGTRLTVT.

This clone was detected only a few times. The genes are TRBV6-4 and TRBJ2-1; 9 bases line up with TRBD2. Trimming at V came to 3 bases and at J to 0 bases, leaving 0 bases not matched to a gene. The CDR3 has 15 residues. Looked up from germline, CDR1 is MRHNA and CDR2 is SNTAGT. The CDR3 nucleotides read TGTGCCAGCAGTGAACTAGCGGGCTCCTACAATGAGCAGTTCTTC. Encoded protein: CASSELAGSYNEQFF.

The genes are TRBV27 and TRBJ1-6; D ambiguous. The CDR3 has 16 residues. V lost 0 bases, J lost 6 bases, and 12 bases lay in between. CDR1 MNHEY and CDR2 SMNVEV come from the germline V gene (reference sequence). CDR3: CASSLSAVMGNSPLHF. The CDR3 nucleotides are TGTGCCAGCAGTTTATCGGCAGTCATGGGTAATTCACCCCTCCACTTT.

The CDR3 nucleotides are TGCGCCAGCAGCTTATCTGCGACAGGGGGCAAAGGCTACACCTTC. Protein: CASSLSATGGKGYTF. The V and J genes are TRBV5-1 and TRBJ1-2; 10 bases are shared with TRBD1. V lost 2 bases to trimming and J lost 8 bases; unmatched junction nucleotides: 9. CDR1 is SGHRS, CDR2 YFSETQ, per germline. The CDR3 contains 15 residues.

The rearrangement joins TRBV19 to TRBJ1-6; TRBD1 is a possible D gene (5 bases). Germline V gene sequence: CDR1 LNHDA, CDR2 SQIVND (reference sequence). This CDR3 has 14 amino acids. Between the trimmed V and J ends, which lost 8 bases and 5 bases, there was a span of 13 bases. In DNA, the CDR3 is TGTGCCAGTGCAAGGGGTTACAATAATTCACCCCTCCACTTT. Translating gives CASARGYNNSPLHF.

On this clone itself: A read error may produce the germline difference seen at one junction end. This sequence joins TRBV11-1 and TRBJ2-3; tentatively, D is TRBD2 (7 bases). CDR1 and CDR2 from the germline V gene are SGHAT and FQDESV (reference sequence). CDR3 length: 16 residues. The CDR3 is CASSLAAGADGDTQYF. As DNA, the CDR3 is TGTGCCAGCAGCCTAGCGGCGGGGGCGGATGGTGATACGCAGTATTTT. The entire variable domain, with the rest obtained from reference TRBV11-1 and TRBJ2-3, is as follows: EAEVAQSPRYKITEKSQAVAFWCDPISGHATLYWYRQILGQGPELLVQFQDESVVDDSQLPKDRFSAERLKGVDSTLKIQPAELGDSAMYLCASSLAAGADGDTQYFGPGTRLTVL.

The CDR3 DNA reads TGTGCCAGTAGTATAGATCCGGGGGGTTCCTACAATGAGCAGTTCTTC. Its translation is CASSIDPGGSYNEQFF. The chain recombines TRBV19 with TRBJ2-1, with 7 bases identical to TRBD2. This CDR3 has 16 amino acids. Germline V gene lookup returns CDR1 LNHDA and CDR2 SQIVND (reference sequence). V lost 0 bases, J lost 1 base, and 3 bases stayed unmatched. Together with reference TRBV19 and TRBJ2-1, the CDR3 gives the full variable domain: DGGITQSPKYLFRKEGQNVTLSCEQNLNHDAMYWYRQDPGQGLRLIYYSQIVNDFQKGDIAEGYSVSREKKESFPLTVTSAQKNPTAFYLCASSIDPGGSYNEQFFGPGTRLTVL.

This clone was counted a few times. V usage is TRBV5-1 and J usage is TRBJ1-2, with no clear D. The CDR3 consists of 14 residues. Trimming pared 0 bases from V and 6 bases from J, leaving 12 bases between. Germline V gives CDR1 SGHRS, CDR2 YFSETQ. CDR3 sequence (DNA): TGCGCCAGCAGCTTGGGGGAAGTGAGGAATGGCTACACCTTC. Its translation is CASSLGEVRNGYTF.

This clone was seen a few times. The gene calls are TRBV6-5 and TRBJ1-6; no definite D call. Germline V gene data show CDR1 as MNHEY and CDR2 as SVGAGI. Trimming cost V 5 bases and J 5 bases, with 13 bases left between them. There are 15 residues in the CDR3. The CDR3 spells CASSHPTGNNSPLHF. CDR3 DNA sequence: TGTGCCAGCAGTCACCCGACGGGGAATAATTCACCCCTCCACTTT.